Listed here are 12 T cell receptor beta chains from one sample, sequenced in a study of human T cells and chemical hapten exposure. Time point noted: healthy volunteer bleed at 6 weeks. Total RNA was extracted from unfractionated whole blood. TCRdb reanalysed the RACE reads using MiXCR and keeps one entry per CDR3 protein. The table includes about 79,000 distinct CDR3 sequences, around 8.7% detected once. What was sequenced was whole blood. These receptors came from a male donor in good health. Some clones in this sample may be carry-over from other donors' samples.

This clonotype was observed a few times. This chain uses TRBV10-3 with TRBJ2-3; TRBD1 or TRBD2 may be the D gene (6 bases each). V was shortened by 7 bases and J by 4 bases, with 15 bases between the two germline ends. The CDR3 is made up of 14 amino acids. The germline V gene has CDR1 ENHRY and CDR2 SYGVKD. CDR3 DNA: TGTGCCATCACCGAAAGGGGGGCCTCAGATACGCAGTATTTT. Translating it yields CAITERGASDTQYF.

The genes are TRBV11-2 and TRBJ1-4, with TRBD1 as a possible D gene (5 bases). This CDR3 is built from 16 residues. Germline V gene data show CDR1 as SGHAT and CDR2 as FQNNGV. V was trimmed by 5 bases and J by 0 bases, leaving 13 bases between them. The CDR3 here is CASSLGRFATNEKLFF. The CDR3 nucleotides are TGTGCCAGCAGCCTGGGGCGGTTTGCAACTAATGAAAAACTGTTTTTT. Full variable domain (rest looked up from reference TRBV11-2 and TRBJ1-4): EAGVAQSPRYKIIEKRQSVAFWCNPISGHATLYWYQQILGQGPKLLIQFQNNGVVDDSQLPKDRFSAERLKGVDSTLKIQPAKLEDSAVYLCASSLGRFATNEKLFFGSGTQLSVL.

The V gene is TRBV9, the J gene TRBJ1-5, with 7 bases that match TRBD1. From germline, CDR1 is SGDLS and CDR2 YYNGEE. J gave up 4 bases and V 3 bases, and 7 bases lay outside the gene matches. This CDR3 spans 15 amino acids. DNA of the CDR3: TGTGCCAGCAGCGGAACAGGGGATTTAAATCAGCCCCAGCATTTT. Its protein product is CASSGTGDLNQPQHF. The variable domain in full, completed from reference TRBV9 and TRBJ1-5, reads DSGVTQTPKHLITATGQRVTLRCSPRSGDLSVYWYQQSLDQGLQFLIQYYNGEERAKGNILERFSAQQFPDLHSELNLSSLELGDSALYFCASSGTGDLNQPQHFGDGTRLSIL.

In its sample, this clonotype was seen once. A read error may produce the germline difference seen at one junction end. The chain employs TRBV7-9 and TRBJ2-5; 7 nucleotides agree with TRBD2. CDR3 length: 16 residues. Germline lookup yields CDR1 SEHNR and CDR2 FQNEAQ (reference sequence). CDR3 amino acids: CASNLAIALADETQYF. CDR3 nucleotide sequence: TGTGCCAGCAACTTAGCGATAGCGCTAGCGGATGAGACCCAGTACTTC.

There are many counts of this clonotype. Here the CDR3 DNA reads TGTGCCATCAGTGAGACTAGCGGGGGGTACAATGAGCAGTTCTTC. Its translation is CAISETSGGYNEQFF. V is TRBV10-3 and J is TRBJ2-1; 12 positions agree with TRBD2. CDR1 and CDR2 (germline): ENHRY, SYGVKD. Trimming cost V 2 bases and J 4 bases; bases outside gene matches: 0. The CDR3 contains 15 residues.

This clonotype has just a few counts. This rearrangement joins TRBV10-3 to TRBJ2-7; D is uncertain. This CDR3 has 15 amino acids. Trimming left V 0 bases short and J 7 bases short, with 16 bases between. Germline V gene lookup returns CDR1 ENHRY and CDR2 SYGVKD. The CDR3, as DNA: TGTGCCATCAGTGAGTCGGGCAGGCCCTACGAGGAGCAGTACTTC. It codes for CAISESGRPYEEQYF.

In its sample, this clonotype was seen many times. This sequence joins TRBV6-2 or TRBV6-3 and TRBJ2-7; D gene uncertain. Looked up from germline, CDR1 is MNHEY and CDR2 is SVGEGT. V was clipped by 3 bases and J by 3 bases, with 6 bases between them. This CDR3 has 12 residues. The CDR3 region has the DNA TGTGCCAGCAGTTATCGCCTCTACGAGCAGTACTTC. Amino acid sequence: CASSYRLYEQYF.

This clonotype was seen only a few times. The chain joins TRBV12-5 to TRBJ1-2; D is possibly TRBD1 (5 bases). This CDR3 has 13 residues. V dropped 2 bases and J dropped 4 bases, with 8 bases sitting between them. Germline values: CDR1 LGHNT, CDR2 FRNRAP. CDR3 sequence: CASGLTGAYGYTF. The CDR3 coding sequence is TGTGCTAGTGGTTTGACAGGAGCCTATGGCTACACCTTC.

There are a few counts of this clonotype. This chain links TRBV20-1 with TRBJ2-3; D ambiguous. The CDR3 runs 12 residues. Germline CDR1 is DFQATT and CDR2 is SNEGSKA (reference sequence). Trimming took off 0 bases at V and 5 bases at J, with 6 bases between the two ends. The CDR3, as DNA: TGCAGTGCTAGAGATTACGGAGATACGCAGTATTTT. It specifies CSARDYGDTQYF.

This clonotype was picked up a small number of times. The J gene is TRBJ2-3, the V gene TRBV29-1, with D possibly being TRBD2 (5 bases). From germline, CDR1 is SQVTM and CDR2 ANQGSEA. This CDR3 comprises 12 residues. V was cut by 3 bases and J by 5 bases, with 9 bases left in between. The CDR3 DNA follows: TGCAGCGTTGACCCCGGGGTAGATACGCAGTATTTT. It specifies CSVDPGVDTQYF.

The chain carries TRBV29-1 and TRBJ2-7; tentatively, D is TRBD1 (6 bases). Looked up from germline, CDR1 is SQVTM and CDR2 is ANQGSEA. The CDR3 consists of 13 residues. Trimming left V 4 bases short and J 3 bases short, with 13 bases between. The CDR3 DNA reads TGCAGCGTTGGGCAGGCGACAGGCTACGAGCAGTACTTC. Translated: CSVGQATGYEQYF.

This clonotype was seen a few times. The rearrangement links TRBV6-5 to TRBJ1-1; D possibly corresponds to TRBD1 (5 bases). The length of the CDR3 is 16 residues. V was shortened by 1 base and J by 1 base, with 13 bases between the two germline ends. CDR1 is MNHEY, CDR2 SVGAGI, per germline. This CDR3 is CASSYYAGEKNTEAFF. The CDR3 DNA is TGTGCCAGCAGTTACTATGCGGGGGAGAAGAACACTGAAGCTTTCTTT.